The clone carrying this T cell receptor (beta chain) has more than one count but fewer than ten. The data were taken from a study of graft-versus-host responses after intestinal transplantation. For the study at large: Among the recipients, transplants were multivisceral, liver-intestinal, or isolated intestinal.

Method: immunoSEQ multiplex PCR; TCRdb's copy keeps in-frame clones and lacks some. The sample lists under 20,000 clones, around 42% seen once, with less than 4.5% in the top ten. Responders labeled with CFSE (about 200,000) were plated with about 200,000 irradiated, violet-dye-labeled stimulators. The study's findings and limits: Early HvG declines after transplant were associated with peak circulating GvH clone levels.

V lost 2 bases to trimming and J lost 6 bases, with 8 bases between them. CDR1 and CDR2 from the germline V gene are SGHAT and FQNNGV. This CDR3 has 13 residues. The sequence was collected from a human patient who received an intestinal transplant. This material consisted of alloreactive CD8+ T cells from a mixed lymphocyte reaction culture, taken before intestinal transplant. Sample subset: CFSE-low proliferating T cells sorted from roughly six-day pre-transplant mixed lymphocyte reaction (GvH or HvG direction). The V and J genes are TRBV11-2 and TRBJ2-1; D unclear. The chain's CDR3 is CASSLISSNEQFF. The CDR3 DNA reads TGTGCCAGCAGCTTAATTAGCTCCAATGAGCAGTTCTTC.